The 21 T cell receptor beta chains presented below share a single source sample, sequenced in a study of blood T cell repertoires in COVID-19. The protocol was immunoSEQ multiplex PCR, while the TCRdb copy is restricted to in-frame clones and leaves out a portion. The sample yields over 150,000 clones, roughly 88% seen once. The sample taken for sequencing was peripheral blood. Receptor source: a man in his fifties or sixties with COVID-19, enrolled during active disease.

V is TRBV5-5 and J is TRBJ2-6, with 12 nucleotides matching TRBD2. V lost 1 base, J lost 0 bases, and 2 bases stayed unmatched. From germline, CDR1 is SGHKS and CDR2 YYEKEE (reference sequence). CDR3 length equals 18 residues. CDR3 region: CASSLLTSGSSGANVLTF. CDR3 in DNA: TGTGCCAGCAGCTTGTTGACTAGCGGGAGCTCTGGGGCCAACGTCCTGACTTTC.

The CDR3 DNA sequence: TGTGCCAGCAGCCCGACCGCACGGACAGGACAACCCAATGGCTACACCTTC. Protein: CASSPTARTGQPNGYTF. V is TRBV4-2 and J is TRBJ1-2, with 7 bases aligning to TRBD1. Losses at the gene ends were 4 bases for V and 6 bases for J; bases not matched to a gene: 17. Germline CDR1 LGHNA, CDR2 YNFKEQ. The CDR3 is 17 amino acids.

The rearrangement joins TRBV5-1 to TRBJ1-1, with D uncertain. CDR1 SGHRS and CDR2 YFSETQ come from the germline V gene. V lost 6 bases and J lost 1, with 13 bases in between. The CDR3 is made up of 14 amino acids. The CDR3 nucleotides read TGCGCCAGCAAATCTGGCAAATCGAACACTGAAGCTTTCTTT. It is translated as CASKSGKSNTEAFF.

The V and J genes are TRBV7-9 and TRBJ2-3; maybe TRBD2 (5 bases). Germline V gene sequence: CDR1 SEHNR, CDR2 FQNEAQ (reference sequence). This CDR3 spans 14 amino acids. Trimming removed 1 base at V and 4 bases at J, with 9 bases between. The CDR3 DNA reads as TGTGCCAGCAGCTTAGGGGCCGGGGCAGATACGCAGTATTTT. As protein: CASSLGAGADTQYF.

The genes are TRBV10-1 and TRBJ2-3, with TRBD2 identical over 8 bases. The junction had 6 bases not matched to a gene; V was cut back by 2 bases and J by 2 bases. Germline V gives CDR1 WNHNN, CDR2 SYGVQD (reference sequence). This CDR3 has 16 residues. The CDR3 nucleotides are TGCGCCAGCAGTGAGCGGCTAGCGGGTAACACAGATACGCAGTATTTT. Protein sequence: CASSERLAGNTDTQYF.

The chain carries TRBV3-1 (or the pseudogene TRBV3-2) and TRBJ2-5; 12 positions match TRBD2. Germline CDR1 and CDR2: LGHDT and YNNKEL (reference sequence). CDR3 length equals 16 residues. The V and J ends lost 2 bases and 2 bases, in that order; junction bases with no gene match: 3. The CDR3 sequence: CASSQPSGRGQETQYF. CDR3 nucleotide sequence: TGTGCCAGCAGCCAACCTAGCGGGAGGGGGCAAGAGACCCAGTACTTC.

CDR3 sequence: CASSFGQGIGQPQHF. DNA of the CDR3: TGTGCCAGCAGCTTCGGACAGGGTATTGGCCAGCCCCAGCATTTT. The genes are TRBV13 and TRBJ1-5; 8 bases line up with TRBD1. The CDR3 has 15 amino acids. Germline V gene data show CDR1 as PRHDT and CDR2 as FYEKMQ (reference sequence). After removal of 3 bases from V and 7 bases from J, the junction contained 8 bases not matched to a gene.

The V and J genes are TRBV19 and TRBJ2-7, with D possibly matching TRBD1 (7 bases). The CDR3 length is 15 residues. CDR1 and CDR2 from the germline V gene are LNHDA and SQIVND (reference sequence). V dropped 7 bases and J dropped 7 bases, with 23 bases sitting between them. CDR3 nucleotide sequence: TGTGCCAGTACCAGGGGGGTGGGTCCTCTGGGTGAGCAGTACTTC. Translating it yields CASTRGVGPLGEQYF.

The chain is built from TRBV11-2 and TRBJ2-5, with TRBD2 identical over 14 bases. V was clipped by 4 bases and J by 1 base; unmatched bases: 2. This CDR3 is built from 16 residues. Looked up from germline, CDR1 is SGHAT and CDR2 is FQNNGV. CDR3 in DNA: TGTGCCAGCAGCTCGGGACTAGCGGGGGCCCAAGAGACCCAGTACTTC. This translates into CASSSGLAGAQETQYF.

This chain joins TRBV5-6 and TRBJ1-6; 8 bases are shared with TRBD1. Trimming took 1 base from V and 5 from J; bases not matched to a gene: 8. CDR3 length: 17 amino acids. Germline loops: CDR1 SGHDT, CDR2 YYEEEE. The CDR3 is CASSLRQGALDNSPLHF. The CDR3 coding sequence is TGTGCCAGCAGCTTGAGGCAGGGGGCGCTCGATAATTCACCCCTCCACTTT.

This chain connects TRBV18 to TRBJ1-5; 10 bases line up with TRBD1. CDR3 length: 15 residues. J gave up 6 bases and V 3 bases, and 5 bases lay outside the gene matches. CDR1 is KGHSH and CDR2 is LQKENI in the germline V gene. CDR3 DNA sequence: TGTGCCAGCTCACCTGGACAGGGGGTCACTCAGCCCCAGCATTTT. Translated, it gives CASSPGQGVTQPQHF.

This clone was seen only once. The chain uses TRBV29-1 and TRBJ2-5; D perhaps matches TRBD1 (5 bases). This CDR3 is built from 15 residues. Germline lookup yields CDR1 SQVTM and CDR2 ANQGSEA. The V end was cut by 5 bases, the J end by 1 base, with 17 bases between. Here the CDR3 reads CSVIRAYRPQETQYF. The CDR3 DNA follows: TGCAGCGTTATCCGGGCCTACAGGCCCCAAGAGACCCAGTACTTC. Using reference TRBV29-1 and TRBJ2-5 for the parts outside the CDR3, the full variable domain is SAVISQKPSRDICQRGTSLTIQCQVDSQVTMMFWYRQQPGQSLTLIATANQGSEATYESGFVIDKFPISRPNLTFSTLTVSNMSPEDSSIYLCSVIRAYRPQETQYFGPGTRLLVL.

The chain uses TRBV6-2 or TRBV6-3 and TRBJ2-7; D uncertain. The germline CDR1 and CDR2 sequences are MNHEY and SVGEGT. The CDR3 consists of 14 residues. V dropped 2 bases and J dropped 2 bases, with 10 bases sitting between them. The chain's CDR3 is CASSYPGAAYEQYF. CDR3 nucleotides: TGTGCCAGCAGTTACCCCGGAGCCGCCTACGAGCAGTACTTC.

The chain carries TRBV7-9 and TRBJ2-7; 9 bases align to TRBD1. From germline, CDR1 is SEHNR and CDR2 FQNEAQ (reference sequence). V shed 5 bases, J shed 3 bases, and the junction held 5 bases outside the gene matches. This CDR3 has 14 residues. This CDR3 is CASSLRDRVYEQYF. DNA of the CDR3: TGTGCCAGCAGCCTCCGGGACAGGGTCTACGAGCAGTACTTC.

The V gene is TRBV19, the J gene TRBJ2-1; tentatively, D is TRBD2 (5 bases). The germline CDR1 and CDR2 sequences are LNHDA and SQIVND (reference sequence). V gave up 1 base and J gave up 2 bases, with 9 bases separating them. The CDR3 totals 15 residues. The CDR3 DNA reads TGTGCCAGTAGTATAGCGGGAACTCCCTACAATGAGCAGTTCTTC. Its translation is CASSIAGTPYNEQFF.

The gene calls are TRBV9 and TRBJ2-7, with D unresolved. Trimming cost V 0 bases and J 0 bases, with 10 bases left between them. The CDR3 loop spans 15 amino acids. From germline, CDR1 is SGDLS and CDR2 YYNGEE. CDR3 sequence (DNA): TGTGCCAGCAGCGTAGCAGAGGCTAGCTCCTACGAGCAGTACTTC. Protein sequence: CASSVAEASSYEQYF.

V is TRBV19 and J is TRBJ2-1, with TRBD2 matching over 10 bases. The CDR3 runs 16 residues. Trimming cost V 4 bases and J 4 bases; bases outside gene matches: 7. The germline V gene has CDR1 LNHDA and CDR2 SQIVND (reference sequence). CDR3 in DNA: TGTGCCAGTAGTACCCTAGCGGGAGAAAAATACAATGAGCAGTTCTTC. This translates into CASSTLAGEKYNEQFF.

The rearrangement joins TRBV7-8 to TRBJ2-7; D is perhaps TRBD1 (5 bases). CDR1 and CDR2 (germline): SGHVS, FQNEAQ. Trimming took 4 bases from V and 7 from J, leaving 20 bases between them. This CDR3 contains 15 residues. CDR3 residues: CASSSSSGRQREQYF. The CDR3 nucleotides read TGTGCCAGCAGCTCCAGTTCCGGGCGACAGAGGGAGCAGTACTTC.

The J gene is TRBJ1-5, the V gene TRBV3-1 (or the pseudogene TRBV3-2); D is undetermined. This CDR3 region has 15 residues. The V gene lost 0 bases and the J gene lost 7 bases, with 13 bases spanning the gap. Germline V lookup: CDR1 LGHDT, CDR2 YNNKEL (reference sequence). CDR3 sequence: CASSQDLAVPQPQHF. DNA for the CDR3: TGTGCCAGCAGCCAAGATTTGGCGGTTCCGCAGCCCCAGCATTTT.

The chain combines TRBV6-1 with TRBJ1-2, with a possible D match to TRBD1 (6 bases). Trimming shortened V by 1 base and J by 7 bases, and 13 bases separated the two germline ends. Germline CDR1 and CDR2: MNHNS and SASEGT. The CDR3 is made up of 14 amino acids. CDR3 sequence (DNA): TGTGCCAGCAGTGAAGGGGGGCTCTCGTTTGGCTACACCTTC. Protein: CASSEGGLSFGYTF.

CDR3 bases: TGTGCCAGTACTTCCGGAGGGAGAACCGGGGAGCTGTTTTTT. Protein sequence: CASTSGGRTGELFF. The chain is built from TRBV19 and TRBJ2-2; possibly TRBD2 for D (6 bases). CDR1 is LNHDA and CDR2 is SQIVND in the germline V gene (reference sequence). CDR3 length: 14 amino acids. The ends were cut back, 7 bases at V and 5 bases at J, with 14 bases in the middle.